This note documents a single TCR beta chain sequence. Its antigen is not yet known. No base-level quality is on record; no much larger clone is a single base apart. This sample was included in a study of blood T cells in healthy people across ages (dated by TCRdb to between 2014 and 2017). As for the study more broadly: In model experiments, roughly one uniquely barcoded TCR beta cDNA molecule per two T cells was captured by template switching. Age-related changes in TCR beta repertoire diversity were measured in the study by deep sequencing normalized with unique cDNA molecular identifiers. The donors were split into four age groups: young (average about 16 years), middle-aged (nearly 40), aged (about 62) and long-lived (approximately 80). To avoid experimental bias, donors of different ages were randomly spread across the sequencing lanes. Using the same blood draw, the study looked at two additional independent replicas of 1 million unique cDNA reads for two donors, one aged 18 to 29 and the other aged 80 or older.

Systemically healthy Caucasian individuals from Russia, approximately 39 in total and aged about 6 to 100 years, were included as donors. Each donor gave about 9.7 milliliters of peripheral blood, drawn into EDTA-treated Vacutainer tubes. Ficoll-Paque density-gradient centrifugation was used to isolate PBMCs, with at least 6 million obtained per sample. Total RNA, at least 5 micrograms per sample, was extracted from PBMCs with Trizol reagent. For every donor, flow cytometry on a PBMC aliquot measured the percentage of naive CD45RAhigh/CD27high T cells. Points the paper makes about the study in general: Because donor CMV infection status was unknown, age-related changes in expanded clonotypes were potentially confounded. Observed TCR beta diversity per million T cells fell roughly linearly with age, and a significant reduction was already apparent by age around 40. Observed TCR beta diversity correlated strongly with the percentage of naive T cells measured by flow cytometry. Since profiling was done on bulk unsorted PBMCs, naive and antigen-experienced compartments could not be conclusively compared. Compared with the aged group, the long-lived group had more naive CD4+ T cells, fewer expanded clones and increased TCR diversity, a pattern suggesting age selection. Estimates of total diversity from one million sequenced T cells were regarded as lower bounds and underestimates.

Receptor amplification or capture employed 5' RACE. Sequencing was performed on an Illumina HiSeq 2500. A second PCR of roughly 6 to 12 cycles was performed with a sample-barcoded 5' primer and a J-beta primer mix. A template-switch 5' adaptor carrying 12 random nucleotides introduced a unique molecular identifier onto each TCR beta cDNA molecule. Each sample yielded at least 2.5 million CDR3-containing paired-end reads. The Mint cDNA synthesis kit, primed by a TRBC-specific oligonucleotide, was used to synthesize first-strand cDNA from all RNA. After uracil-DNA glycosylase treatment, a first 18-cycle PCR used universal primers M1SS and BC2_uni_R on all cDNA. As for how the authors treated the data: For normalization, 1 million high-quality reads, each with a distinct molecular identifier, were randomly selected from each sample. Instead of being binned into consensus sequences, reads that shared molecular identifiers were thrown out. MiTCR, with a Q25 quality threshold and the strictest error-elimination algorithm, was used for CDR3 identification, clonotype clustering and error correction. A nonparametric unseen species model with Euler transformation was used to estimate lower-bound total TCR beta diversity. TCRdb reprocessed the public reads (quality trimming at Q25 with fastp, clone calling with MiXCR) and kept in-frame beta chains. Under each unique CDR3 protein, matching rows form one entry showing the most common genes and DNA. The V and J calls here are based on TCRdb, not the publication. In all, the sample holds more than 800,000 distinct CDR3 sequences, and less than 50% of those were seen once. The ten largest clones represent around 18% of the sample.

V and J are truncated by 4 bases and 3 bases respectively, leaving an intervening sequence of 9 bases. The germline V gene yields MGHRA for CDR1 and YSYEKL for CDR2. The CDR3 sequence holds 13 residues, the cysteine and phenylalanine included. Only the CDR3 part of the read is kept: 39 bases, read in frame from the first base. The rearrangement combines TRBV4-1 with TRBJ2-5; the D gene cannot be named for sure. Specimen: blood. The clonotype was recovered from a woman aged 55-70 years in good health. The nucleotides are TGCGCCAGCAGCCCCGGCTATGAAGAGACCCAGTACTTC. Its amino acids are CASSPGYEETQYF.